The table lists the clone carrying this T cell receptor (beta chain) with many counts. Not enrolled were patients with uncontrolled infection, other autoimmune disease, pregnancy or lactation. TCR beta CDR3 region amplification was performed from RNA transcripts. The HTBI primer set served for first-round RT-PCR of the TCR CDR3. TCRdb reprocessed the multiplex PCR reads with MiXCR, giving one entry per CDR3 protein. The sample comprises over 500,000 distinct CDR3 sequences, roughly 17% of which are singletons, and approximately 15% rests with the top ten. V was clipped by 3 bases and J by 9 bases, with 11 bases between them. Germline lookup yields CDR1 GTSNPN and CDR2 SVGIG (reference sequence). This CDR3 spans 12 amino acids. The record originates from a study of T cells in Graves' hyperthyroidism and ophthalmopathy.

The sample consisted of blood. The V and J genes are TRBV30 and TRBJ2-2; no definite D call. The receptor was derived from a young woman with Graves' ophthalmopathy. The CDR3 loop reads CAWRPTPRELFF. In DNA, the CDR3 is TGTGCCTGGAGACCCACCCCCCGGGAGCTGTTTTTT.